This TCR beta chain was documented in a study of regulatory and conventional T cells in RAG deficiency. Study-level points and caveats: Shannon entropy fell and Simpson indices rose in RAG-deficient patients. Treg unique TCR beta sequences were about 100-fold fewer in Omenn syndrome and CID/AS patients than controls.

Regulatory T cells were sorted from blood as CD4+ CD25-high CD127-low cells. Points on this clone: What it recognizes is unknown.

Clones were sequenced by immunoSEQ multiplex PCR, and TCRdb holds only the in-frame ones, with some missing. The sample shows several thousand clones, approximately 94% of them seen only once. The same specimen was also included in a second study, on regulatory T cells. As reported in that work: Primers: 52 TRBV forward and 13 TRBJ reverse. Regulatory T cells showed the strongest V-J pair restriction and V/J gene skewing among patient repertoires.

The sample was CD127- CD25+ CD4+ Tregs sorted from blood. This clonotype was obtained from a human donor in good health.

The CDR3 sequence is CASSLNTEAFF. DNA of the CDR3: TGTGCCAGCAGCCTAAACACTGAAGCTTTCTTT. The chain links TRBV5-4 to TRBJ1-1, with no clear D. The length of the CDR3 is 11 residues. Trimming stripped 4 bases from V and 2 bases from J, with 3 bases between. In germline, CDR1 is SGHNT, CDR2 YYREEE (reference sequence).